This T cell receptor beta chain stems from a study of early T cells in non-severe SARS-CoV-2 infection. Study-level background: Alpha and beta chains were unpaired, from unsorted whole-blood bulk RNA.

Trimming took off 4 bases at V and 3 bases at J, with 13 bases between the two ends. The CDR3 is made up of 14 amino acids. Germline V lookup: CDR1 DFQATT, CDR2 SNEGSKA (reference sequence). This clonotype has at least ten counts. Individual cDNA molecules received unique molecular identifiers during library preparation. One entry per CDR3 protein, called by TCRdb with MiXCR from the 5' RACE reads. The table includes about 80,000 distinct CDR3 sequences, 12% detected once. V and J are TRBV20-1 and TRBJ2-1; D is unclear. This clonotype was obtained from an adult who was a healthcare worker with PCR-confirmed SARS-CoV-2 infection or an uninfected control (not recorded which). The donor label of this sample is uncertain. The sample consisted of whole blood, taken at baseline. The CDR3 sequence: CSANSAYHYNEQFF. The DNA for the CDR3 is TGCAGTGCTAACAGCGCCTACCACTACAATGAGCAGTTCTTC.